A single sample is the source of the 26 T cell receptor beta chains below, sequenced in a study of cytomegalovirus exposure and HLA in healthy donors. The study ran its PCR with 60 Vbeta and 13 Jbeta primers. Sequenced by immunoSEQ multiplex PCR; TCRdb stores in-frame clones only, minus some. The table shows 100,000 to 150,000 clones, with roughly three quarters occurring only once. The sequenced material came from PBMCs. These receptor sequences come from a woman aged 55-70 years in good health and CMV-seronegative.

Only one count was recorded for this clone. The rearrangement joins TRBV29-1 to TRBJ2-7; TRBD1 is a possible D gene (5 bases). Germline lookup yields CDR1 SQVTM and CDR2 ANQGSEA. V was clipped by 4 bases and J by 1 base, with 11 bases between them. This CDR3 has 13 residues. CDR3 protein: CSVVGRVSYEQYF. The CDR3 coding sequence is TGCAGCGTTGTGGGCAGGGTATCCTACGAGCAGTACTTC.

The V call is TRBV27, the J call TRBJ2-7, with TRBD2 matching 11 bases. The J segment lost 3 bases and the V segment lost 6 bases, leaving 4 bases of the junction unmatched. Looked up from germline, CDR1 is MNHEY and CDR2 is SMNVEV (reference sequence). CDR3 length: 14 residues. The CDR3: CASRSGLADYEQYF. The CDR3 DNA follows: TGTGCCAGCAGGTCGGGACTAGCGGACTACGAGCAGTACTTC.

The chain carries TRBV4-1 and TRBJ2-1; 14 bases match TRBD2. The CDR3 extends over 16 amino acids. J lost 9 bases, V lost 5 bases, and 9 bases had no gene match. Germline V lookup: CDR1 MGHRA, CDR2 YSYEKL. The DNA of the CDR3 is TGCGCCAGCAGCTTAGACCGACTAGCGGGAGGGCGTGAGCAGTTCTTC. It specifies CASSLDRLAGGREQFF.

This clone turned up a few times. The genes are TRBV25-1 and TRBJ2-5, with a possible D match to TRBD2 (5 bases). Germline CDR1 is MGHDK and CDR2 is SYGVNS. CDR3 length equals 13 residues. Trimming left V 5 bases short and J 4 bases short, with 11 bases between. DNA for the CDR3: TGTGCCAGCAGTTTGCCGGGAAGAGAGACCCAGTACTTC. Amino acids: CASSLPGRETQYF.

V and J are TRBV18 and TRBJ1-1, with 10 positions matching TRBD1. The CDR3 runs to 14 residues. J was trimmed by 1 base and V by 4 bases; bases with no gene match: 0. Germline V gene lookup returns CDR1 KGHSH and CDR2 LQKENI. CDR3 sequence reads: CASSRTGGNTEAFF. CDR3 DNA sequence: TGTGCCAGCTCACGGACAGGGGGGAACACTGAAGCTTTCTTT.

This clone came up a few times. CDR3 loop: CASSPTPDRAERYGYTF. CDR3 DNA sequence: TGCGCCAGCAGCCCAACCCCGGACAGGGCCGAGAGATATGGCTACACCTTC. The chain uses TRBV5-1 and TRBJ1-2, with 8 bases identical to TRBD1. CDR1 SGHRS and CDR2 YFSETQ come from the germline V gene. Trimming at V came to 4 bases and at J to 5 bases, leaving 16 bases not matched to a gene. CDR3 size: 17 residues.

Only a few counts were recorded for this clone. CDR3 DNA sequence: TGTGCCAGCAGTTCTCTAGTGGAGGGGGCTTTCTTT. It translates to CASSSLVEGAFF. The rearrangement links TRBV28 to TRBJ1-1; possible D gene TRBD1, 5 bases. The germline V and J ends were trimmed by 4 bases and 11 bases, with 14 bases remaining between them. The germline gives CDR1 MDHEN, CDR2 SYDVKM. The CDR3 is 12 amino acids.

This sequence joins TRBV28 and TRBJ1-1; possibly TRBD1 for D (5 bases). V dropped 5 bases and J dropped 8 bases, with 15 bases sitting between them. The CDR3 runs 13 residues. The V gene's germline CDR1 is MDHEN and CDR2 SYDVKM. As DNA, the CDR3 is TGTGCCAGCAGTCCCGCGGTTCGACAGGAAGCTTTCTTT. Its protein is CASSPAVRQEAFF.

CDR3 in amino acids: CASSLGARADTEAFF. CDR3 bases: TGTGCCAGCAGCTTGGGGGCCAGGGCGGACACTGAAGCTTTCTTT. The chain is built from TRBV5-5 and TRBJ1-1; tentatively, D is TRBD1 (5 bases). CDR1 is SGHKS and CDR2 is YYEKEE in the germline V gene (reference sequence). Trimming cost V 0 bases and J 3 bases, with 12 bases left between them. The CDR3 extends over 15 amino acids.

The chain has TRBV4-2 and TRBJ2-3; D gene ambiguous. Trimming removed 0 bases at V and 6 bases at J, with 7 bases between. Per germline, CDR1 LGHNA and CDR2 YNFKEQ. This CDR3 is built from 13 residues. The CDR3 DNA is TGTGCCAGCAGCCAAGATTCGACTGATACGCAGTATTTT. Its translation: CASSQDSTDTQYF.

V is TRBV2 and J is TRBJ2-3; TRBD2 matches 10 bases. Looked up from germline, CDR1 is SNHLY and CDR2 is FYNNEI. The CDR3 runs 15 residues. After removal of 6 bases from V and 3 bases from J, the junction contained 6 bases not matched to a gene. In DNA form, the CDR3 reads TGTGCCAGCAGCCGAGCGGGGGGGCCGACAGATACGCAGTATTTT. Amino acid sequence: CASSRAGGPTDTQYF.

The chain uses TRBV27 and TRBJ2-5; 11 nucleotides agree with TRBD2. This CDR3 spans 20 amino acids. Germline CDR1 MNHEY, CDR2 SMNVEV (reference sequence). V dropped 4 bases and J dropped 0; count of bases not matched to a gene: 16. The CDR3 here is CASSSYSGVSGRVYQETQYF. In DNA, the CDR3 is TGTGCCAGCAGTTCGTATAGTGGGGTTAGCGGGAGGGTATACCAAGAGACCCAGTACTTC.

The gene calls are TRBV28 and TRBJ2-7; tentatively, D is TRBD2 (6 bases). CDR3 length equals 15 residues. V lost 3 bases to trimming and J lost 1 base, with 13 bases between them. CDR1 is MDHEN and CDR2 is SYDVKM in the germline V gene. The CDR3: CASSFGGSRSYEQYF. CDR3 in DNA: TGTGCCAGCAGTTTTGGAGGGAGCAGGTCCTACGAGCAGTACTTC.

J is TRBJ2-1 and V is TRBV4-2; 8 bases match TRBD2. V was pared by 0 bases and J by 2 bases, with 3 bases of the junction left unmatched. This CDR3 has 16 residues. Germline CDR1 reads LGHNA; CDR2 reads YNFKEQ. DNA for the CDR3: TGTGCCAGCAGCCAAGAGGGCGGGGGGACCTACAATGAGCAGTTCTTC. Residues: CASSQEGGGTYNEQFF.

This chain links TRBV28 with TRBJ1-2; 11 bases line up with TRBD1. V was clipped by 5 bases and J by 4 bases; unmatched bases: 12. Germline V gene sequence: CDR1 MDHEN, CDR2 SYDVKM. This CDR3 region has 17 residues. The CDR3 nucleotides are TGTGCCAGCAGTACCGCCGGGACAGGGGGTCGGGGCTATGGCTACACCTTC. Translated, it gives CASSTAGTGGRGYGYTF.

This clone is a singleton in its sample. The V call is TRBV6-1, the J call TRBJ2-5; 8 nucleotides line up with TRBD1. Germline CDR1 is MNHNS and CDR2 is SASEGT. Trimming cost V 1 base and J 11 bases; bases outside gene matches: 12. There are 15 residues in the CDR3. For the CDR3, the DNA is TGTGCCAGCAGTGAAGAAATAGGGACAGGAGGATCGCAGTACTTC. Its protein product is CASSEEIGTGGSQYF.

V usage is TRBV6-1 and J usage is TRBJ2-7; TRBD2 is a possible D gene (6 bases). Germline loops: CDR1 MNHNS, CDR2 SASEGT. Trimming cost V 4 bases and J 1 base, with 14 bases left between them. The CDR3 consists of 15 residues. The CDR3 is CASSVGRGVSYEQYF. The CDR3 DNA is TGTGCCAGCAGTGTGGGACGCGGGGTGTCCTACGAGCAGTACTTC.

J is TRBJ2-1 and V is TRBV14, with D perhaps matching TRBD1 (6 bases). This CDR3 spans 19 amino acids. From germline, CDR1 is SGHDN and CDR2 FVKESK. V was trimmed by 0 bases and J by 4 bases, leaving 22 bases between them. For the CDR3, the DNA is TGTGCCAGCAGCCAAGATCGGCAGGGGCCAAGCCTAAAATACAATGAGCAGTTCTTC. Translation: CASSQDRQGPSLKYNEQFF.

In the case of this clone: Additional DNA sequences in this sample encode the identical CDR3. V and J are TRBV5-1 and TRBJ2-6, with D possibly being TRBD1 (5 bases). The CDR3 sequence is 15 residues long. V shed 0 bases and J shed 1 base, with 5 bases lying between them. Germline lookup yields CDR1 SGHRS and CDR2 YFSETQ. The CDR3 protein is CASSLAGSGANVLTF. In DNA form, the CDR3 reads TGCGCCAGCAGCTTGGCAGGGTCTGGGGCCAACGTCCTGACTTTC.

Only a few counts were recorded for this clone. The J gene is TRBJ2-3, the V gene TRBV7-2, with 11 bases aligning to TRBD2. This CDR3 contains 16 residues. J was trimmed by 3 bases and V by 5 bases; bases with no gene match: 7. Germline loops: CDR1 SGHTA, CDR2 FQGNSA. CDR3 in amino acids: CASSQRGTSGTDTQYF. The CDR3 DNA is TGTGCCAGCAGCCAGCGAGGGACTAGCGGAACAGATACGCAGTATTTT.

The rearrangement uses TRBV15 and TRBJ1-5; D unclear. CDR3 length: 15 residues. The germline V and J ends were trimmed by 8 bases and 0 bases, with 14 bases remaining between them. CDR1 is LNHNV, CDR2 YYDKDF, per germline (reference sequence). This CDR3 is CATGLRDHSNQPQHF. CDR3 bases: TGTGCCACCGGGCTGAGGGATCATAGCAATCAGCCCCAGCATTTT.

The sample holds a few counts of this clone. The chain recombines TRBV5-1 with TRBJ2-1; 9 bases map to TRBD1. The CDR3 loop spans 15 amino acids. Unmatched junction bases numbered 7, after V lost 4 bases and J lost 5 bases. Germline values: CDR1 SGHRS, CDR2 YFSETQ. In DNA, the CDR3 is TGCGCCAGCAGCGAGGGGGACAGGGATCACAATGAGCAGTTCTTC. As protein: CASSEGDRDHNEQFF.

The chain employs TRBV6-5 and TRBJ1-1; TRBD1 matches at 8 bases. CDR1 is MNHEY, CDR2 SVGAGI, per germline. There are 15 residues in the CDR3. Losses at the gene ends were 5 bases for V and 1 base for J; bases not matched to a gene: 6. CDR3 in DNA: TGTGCCAGCAGTCGCGACAGGGGACGGAACACTGAAGCTTTCTTT. It codes for CASSRDRGRNTEAFF.

J is TRBJ2-5 and V is TRBV4-1; 7 positions agree with TRBD1. Germline V gives CDR1 MGHRA, CDR2 YSYEKL. Trimming at V came to 4 bases and at J to 1 base, leaving 9 bases not matched to a gene. This CDR3 region has 16 residues. CDR3 residues: CASSRSGRQGQETQYF. In DNA, the CDR3 is TGCGCCAGCAGCCGGAGTGGTAGACAGGGCCAAGAGACCCAGTACTTC.

The chain links TRBV9 to TRBJ1-2; the match to TRBD1 covers 10 bases. The length of the CDR3 is 16 residues. The junction had 9 bases not matched to a gene; V was cut back by 4 bases and J by 3 bases. CDR1 and CDR2 (germline): SGDLS, YYNGEE. CDR3 in amino acids: CASSIHRDRGDYGYTF. The CDR3 nucleotides are TGTGCCAGCAGCATCCACCGGGACAGGGGAGACTATGGCTACACCTTC.

The rearrangement uses TRBV7-2 and TRBJ2-1; 14 nucleotides line up with TRBD2. The germline CDR1 and CDR2 sequences are SGHTA and FQGNSA. The CDR3 has 18 residues. With V trimmed by 0 bases and J by 5 bases, 6 bases remained unmatched. The DNA for the CDR3 is TGTGCCAGCAGCTTAGCGCTCGGACTAGCGGGGGGAAACAATGAGCAGTTCTTC. Amino acid sequence: CASSLALGLAGGNNEQFF.